Presented here are 20 T cell receptor beta chains from one specimen sequenced in a study of cytomegalovirus exposure and HLA in healthy donors. 60 Vbeta and 13 Jbeta primers were used in PCR. Profiled with immunoSEQ multiplex PCR; TCRdb holds only in-frame clones, not every one. The repertoire holds around 100,000 clones, with approximately 80% as singletons. Sequenced sample: PBMCs. Every receptor here comes from a man aged 25-45 years in good health and CMV-seropositive.

The chain carries TRBV4-2 and TRBJ2-1; D possibly corresponds to TRBD1 (6 bases). CDR1 LGHNA and CDR2 YNFKEQ come from the germline V gene. This CDR3 contains 16 residues. Between the trimmed V and J ends, which lost 0 bases and 8 bases, there was a span of 17 bases. The CDR3 here is CASSQDYGRGFDEQFF. The DNA of the CDR3 is TGTGCCAGCAGCCAAGATTATGGCAGGGGTTTTGATGAGCAGTTCTTC.

J is TRBJ1-1 and V is TRBV10-3, with 11 bases that match TRBD1. CDR3 length: 17 residues. V lost 6 bases, J lost 1 base, and 10 bases stayed unmatched. Looked up from germline, CDR1 is ENHRY and CDR2 is SYGVKD. The CDR3 sequence: CAIRRGQGEVKNTEAFF. CDR3 nucleotide sequence: TGTGCCATCAGGAGGGGACAGGGGGAAGTCAAGAACACTGAAGCTTTCTTT.

The V and J genes are TRBV7-6 and TRBJ1-2; the D gene is possibly TRBD1 (5 bases). Germline V gene data show CDR1 as SGHVS and CDR2 as FNYEAQ. Trimming cost V 3 bases and J 0 bases, with 17 bases left between them. The CDR3 is 17 residues long. The CDR3 region has the DNA TGTGCCAGCAGCTTCGGCTGGTTTCAGGGAACTAACTATGGCTACACCTTC. It yields the protein CASSFGWFQGTNYGYTF.

V gene TRBV21-1 combines with J gene TRBJ2-7; the tabulated D call, TRBD1, remains unverified against the DNA. TRBV21-1 is given as a pseudogene. CDR3 length: 19 residues. CDR3 sequence (DNA): TGTGCCAGCAGCAATAGGGGACAGGCGGACCGGAGGGGATACTACGAGCAGTACGTC. Residues: CASSNRGQADRRGYYEQYV.

The sample holds one count of this clone. This chain links TRBV7-9 with TRBJ1-5; D unclear. Between the trimmed V and J ends, which lost 5 bases and 3 bases, there was a span of 5 bases. The CDR3 runs 12 residues. Per the germline V gene, CDR1 is SEHNR and CDR2 is FQNEAQ (reference sequence). The CDR3 here is CASSLYNQPQHF. The DNA for the CDR3 is TGTGCCAGCAGCCTATACAATCAGCCCCAGCATTTT.

The CDR3 sequence is CASSLVRTGEHGYTF. For the CDR3, the DNA is TGTGCCAGCAGCTTGGTGAGGACAGGGGAACATGGCTACACCTTC. V usage is TRBV5-4 and J usage is TRBJ1-2; 9 bases line up with TRBD1. The CDR3 runs 15 residues. The germline CDR1 and CDR2 sequences are SGHNT and YYREEE (reference sequence). Germline trimming cut 0 bases from V and 6 bases from J; bases unmatched to any gene: 6.

The V call is TRBV5-1, the J call TRBJ2-3; D is perhaps TRBD1 (7 bases). V gave up 4 bases and J gave up 2 bases, with 17 bases separating them. This CDR3 spans 16 amino acids. In germline, CDR1 is SGHRS, CDR2 YFSETQ. CDR3 sequence (DNA): TGCGCCAGCAGCCGAGGCGCGGGACAGCTCACAGATACGCAGTATTTT. Translated: CASSRGAGQLTDTQYF.

This CDR3 reads CASSQGAGETQYF. The CDR3 DNA follows: TGTGCCAGCAGCCAGGGGGCGGGGGAGACCCAGTACTTC. This chain joins TRBV5-4 and TRBJ2-5, with TRBD1 matching 8 bases. The germline CDR1 and CDR2 sequences are SGHNT and YYREEE (reference sequence). The ends lost 4 bases at V and 5 bases at J; junction bases unmatched: 4. The CDR3 is 13 residues long.

J is TRBJ2-1 and V is TRBV5-1, with TRBD2 identical over 10 bases. The CDR3 is 15 residues long. V lost 4 bases and J lost 4; bases outside the gene matches: 5. Germline CDR1 SGHRS, CDR2 YFSETQ. The CDR3 sequence: CASSERGGEYNEQFF. The CDR3 DNA is TGCGCCAGCAGCGAGCGGGGGGGCGAGTACAATGAGCAGTTCTTC.

This chain uses TRBV19 with TRBJ1-1, with a tentative D call TRBD1 (5 bases). The germline CDR1 and CDR2 sequences are LNHDA and SQIVND (reference sequence). With 3 bases removed from V and 2 bases from J, the gap between germline ends came to 13 bases. CDR3 length: 15 amino acids. CDR3 sequence reads: CASSIVLGPNTEAFF. In DNA, the CDR3 is TGTGCCAGTAGTATCGTGTTGGGGCCCAACACTGAAGCTTTCTTT.

The chain combines TRBV18 with TRBJ2-4; D is perhaps TRBD2 (5 bases). V lost 1 base and J 8 bases, leaving 6 bases between the germline ends. CDR1 KGHSH and CDR2 LQKENI come from the germline V gene. CDR3 length equals 12 residues. The CDR3 nucleotides read TGTGCCAGCTCACCACAGGAGGACATTCAGTACTTC. Protein: CASSPQEDIQYF.

This clone has just one count. The chain is built from TRBV6-5 and TRBJ1-1; D is possibly TRBD1 (6 bases). Germline CDR1 is MNHEY and CDR2 is SVGAGI. Deletions cut 4 bases from V and 3 bases from J, with 9 bases between. The CDR3 has 13 residues. The CDR3 spells CASSSDRHTEAFF. The CDR3 DNA is TGTGCCAGCAGTTCGGACAGACACACTGAAGCTTTCTTT.

This clone was observed a handful of times. This chain joins TRBV7-3 and TRBJ2-3; the match to TRBD2 covers 14 bases. From germline, CDR1 is SGHTA and CDR2 FQGTGA. Unmatched junction bases numbered 8, after V lost 5 bases and J lost 1 base. The CDR3 spans 18 residues. The CDR3 coding sequence is TGTGCCAGCAGCCCCTACTCGACTAGCGGGGGGGGCACAGATACGCAGTATTTT. The encoded protein is CASSPYSTSGGGTDTQYF. Drawing the rest from reference TRBV7-3 and TRBJ2-3, the complete variable domain is GAGVSQTPSNKVTEKGKYVELRCDPISGHTALYWYRQSLGQGPEFLIYFQGTGAADDSGLPNDRFFAVRPEGSVSTLKIQRTERGDSAVYLCASSPYSTSGGGTDTQYFGPGTRLTVL.

As to this clone: This same CDR3 is encoded by further DNA sequences in the sample. The chain has TRBV4-1 and TRBJ2-6; 8 nucleotides agree with TRBD1. Germline CDR1 and CDR2: MGHRA and YSYEKL. The CDR3 loop spans 17 amino acids. The J segment lost 4 bases and the V segment lost 9 bases, leaving 14 bases of the junction unmatched. Here the CDR3 DNA reads TGCGCCAGTAACCTTGGACAGGGTAGGACCGGGGCCAACGTCCTGACTTTC. Protein product: CASNLGQGRTGANVLTF.

The gene calls are TRBV11-2 and TRBJ2-7; 7 bases agree with TRBD1. The CDR3 contains 13 residues. Germline V gene lookup returns CDR1 SGHAT and CDR2 FQNNGV. Unmatched junction bases numbered 5, after V lost 4 bases and J lost 5 bases. The CDR3 here is CASSSQGVHEQYV. CDR3 bases: TGTGCCAGCAGCTCCCAGGGGGTCCACGAGCAGTACGTC.

The V and J genes are TRBV18 and TRBJ2-5; 9 bases are shared with TRBD1. Unmatched junction bases numbered 9, after V lost 3 bases and J lost 13 bases. From germline, CDR1 is KGHSH and CDR2 LQKENI. The CDR3 sequence is 13 residues long. Here the CDR3 reads CASSPSQGQGGYF. In DNA, the CDR3 is TGTGCCAGCTCACCCTCCCAGGGACAGGGAGGGTACTTC. The full variable domain, in which reference TRBV18 and TRBJ2-5 provide the parts outside the CDR3, is NAGVMQNPRHLVRRRGQEARLRCSPMKGHSHVYWYRQLPEEGLKFMVYLQKENIIDESGMPKERFSAEFPKEGPSILRIQQVVRGDSAAYFCASSPSQGQGGYFGPGTRLLVL.

The rearrangement joins TRBV12-5 to TRBJ2-4, with D unresolved. V gave up 2 bases and J gave up 0 bases, with 8 bases separating them. CDR3 size: 15 residues. Germline V gives CDR1 LGHNT, CDR2 FRNRAP. The CDR3 sequence is CASGLLVGAKNIQYF. The CDR3 DNA follows: TGTGCTAGTGGTTTGCTAGTAGGAGCCAAAAACATTCAGTACTTC.

The V gene is TRBV9, the J gene TRBJ2-1, with D tentatively TRBD1 (6 bases). Germline CDR1 and CDR2: SGDLS and YYNGEE. The CDR3 extends over 15 amino acids. Trimming pared 0 bases from V and 3 bases from J, leaving 10 bases between. In nucleotides, the CDR3 is TGTGCCAGCAGCGTAGGAGGGGACATCTACAATGAGCAGTTCTTC. Translation: CASSVGGDIYNEQFF.

The chain uses TRBV5-4 and TRBJ2-5; TRBD1 is a possible D gene (6 bases). V dropped 4 bases and J dropped 4 bases, with 14 bases sitting between them. Germline V CDR1 and CDR2: SGHNT, YYREEE (reference sequence). The CDR3 is made up of 14 amino acids. The CDR3 loop is CASSQTGRRETQYF. In DNA form, the CDR3 reads TGTGCCAGCAGCCAAACAGGGCGGCGAGAGACCCAGTACTTC.

This chain uses TRBV5-4 with TRBJ2-5, with 10 bases fitting TRBD2. The CDR3 is 16 residues long. Trimming at V came to 0 bases and at J to 4 bases, leaving 6 bases not matched to a gene. Germline loops: CDR1 SGHNT, CDR2 YYREEE (reference sequence). The DNA for the CDR3 is TGTGCCAGCAGCTTGGGGGGAGCGGGGGGGAGAGAGACCCAGTACTTC. The encoded protein is CASSLGGAGGRETQYF.